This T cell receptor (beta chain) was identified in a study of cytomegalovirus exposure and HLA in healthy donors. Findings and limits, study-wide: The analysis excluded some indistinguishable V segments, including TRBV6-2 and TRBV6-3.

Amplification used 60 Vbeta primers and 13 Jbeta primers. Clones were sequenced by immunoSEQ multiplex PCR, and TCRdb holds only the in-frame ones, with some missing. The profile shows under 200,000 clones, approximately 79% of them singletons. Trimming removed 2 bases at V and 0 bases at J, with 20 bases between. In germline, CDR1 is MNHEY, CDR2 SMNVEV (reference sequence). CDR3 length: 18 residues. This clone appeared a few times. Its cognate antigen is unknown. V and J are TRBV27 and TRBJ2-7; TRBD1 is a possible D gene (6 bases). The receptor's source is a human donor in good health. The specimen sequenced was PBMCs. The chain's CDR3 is CASSLISPSQQGSYEQYF. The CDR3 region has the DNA TGTGCCAGCAGTTTAATATCCCCTTCACAACAGGGCTCCTACGAGCAGTACTTC.